This T cell receptor beta chain was obtained from a study of OX40 agonist ivuxolimab in advanced cancers. Study information: Every 2 weeks, patients got intravenous ivuxolimab at one of six dose levels (0.01-10 mg/kg). Participants could have had prior anti-PD-1, anti-PD-L1 or anti-CTLA-4 therapy, and around 40% had some.

Produced via immunoSEQ multiplex PCR; TCRdb's table is partial and in-frame only. The data contain approximately 94,000 clones, over 75% of them seen just once; the ten biggest clones take up less than 0.2%. V was trimmed by 1 base and J by 7 bases, leaving 16 bases between them. Germline assignment: CDR1 MGHRA and CDR2 YSYEKL. CDR3 size: 15 residues. Whole-study results and caveats: The study found among the lowest clonal expansion in partial responders at 0.1-3.0 mg/kg.

A remark on this clone: Its target is not known.

This chain connects TRBV4-1 to TRBJ1-2; D is ambiguous. The sequence was collected from an adult with an advanced solid tumor such as melanoma, head and neck, liver or kidney cancer. This specimen consisted of CD4+ or CD8+ T cells sorted from blood, obtained in a trial of the OX40 agonist ivuxolimab. CDR3 coding DNA: TGCGCCAGCAGCCAAGTTGGGCGGACGCTAGCTGGCTACACCTTC. Translation: CASSQVGRTLAGYTF.